One and the same sample provided the 2 T cell receptor beta chains below, sequenced in a study of blood T cell repertoires in COVID-19. Assay: immunoSEQ multiplex PCR; the TCRdb copy retains only in-frame clones and omits some. The sample has about 68,000 clones; around nine tenths are singletons. The material sequenced was peripheral blood. The origin of the receptors is a woman aged 50 to 60 with COVID-19, enrolled during active disease.

The gene calls are TRBV21-1 and TRBJ2-3; TRBD2, the table's D call, was not compared with the DNA. TRBV21-1 is a pseudogene locus. The CDR3 sequence is 16 residues long. The CDR3 sequence is CASSKNPSGSTDTQYF. The DNA for the CDR3 is TGTGCCAGCAGCAAAAACCCTAGCGGGAGCACAGATACGCAGTATTTT.

The CDR3 region is CASSQGWTQYF. The CDR3 DNA reads TGTGCCAGCAGCCAGGGCTGGACCCAGTACTTC. This chain connects TRBV14 to TRBJ2-5; D is unclear. Trimming shortened V by 3 bases and J by 7 bases, and 6 bases separated the two germline ends. The V gene's germline CDR1 is SGHDN and CDR2 FVKESK. The CDR3 is 11 residues long.